One and the same sample provided the 17 T cell receptor beta chains below, sequenced in a study of CD8 T cells in Susac syndrome. cDNA came from roughly 0.53 to 1 ug RNA primed by random hexamers. Via MiXCR, TCRdb re-called the immunoSEQ multiplex PCR reads, giving one row per CDR3 protein. The sample has 120,000 to 150,000 distinct CDR3 sequences; 85% to 95% are singletons. Sequenced: CD8+ T cells from PBMCs. Source of these receptors: a human donor in good health.

The chain carries TRBV6-5 and TRBJ2-7; D is ambiguous. CDR1 and CDR2 from the germline V gene are MNHEY and SVGAGI. The V end lost 6 bases, the J end lost 3 bases, and 15 bases lay between the germline ends. The CDR3 is made up of 14 amino acids. CDR3 sequence reads: CASSPGAEIYEQYF. The DNA of the CDR3 is TGTGCCAGCAGCCCTGGCGCAGAAATCTACGAGCAGTACTTC.

This sequence joins TRBV9 and TRBJ2-7; D might be TRBD1 (5 bases). V lost 4 bases and J 2 bases, leaving 16 bases between the germline ends. Germline CDR1 reads SGDLS; CDR2 reads YYNGEE. The CDR3 covers 15 residues. The CDR3 DNA sequence: TGTGCCAGCAGCCCTGGGGCTAGTGGGGCCTACGAGCAGTACTTC. It specifies CASSPGASGAYEQYF.

A remark on this clonotype: Compared with germline, one end of the junction differs, possibly owing to a read error. The J gene is TRBJ2-3, the V gene TRBV7-3; perhaps D is TRBD1 or TRBD2 (6 bases each). The CDR3 totals 15 residues. From germline, CDR1 is SGHTA and CDR2 FQGTGA. The CDR3 DNA follows: TGTGCTAGCAGCTTAACGGGGGCTAGCACAGATACGCAGTATTTT. Protein product: CASSLTGASTDTQYF.

This clonotype appeared once. J is TRBJ1-1 and V is TRBV19; 8 nucleotides line up with TRBD1. V was clipped by 10 bases and J by 3 bases; unmatched bases: 7. CDR1 is LNHDA and CDR2 is SQIVND in the germline V gene (reference sequence). The CDR3 sequence is 13 residues long. Here the CDR3 reads CATRTGLYTEAFF. The CDR3 DNA follows: TGTGCCACCAGGACAGGGTTATACACTGAAGCTTTCTTT.

J is TRBJ1-5 and V is TRBV28; 7 bases map to TRBD1. The V and J ends lost 5 bases and 7 bases, in that order; junction bases with no gene match: 8. There are 14 residues in the CDR3. Looked up from germline, CDR1 is MDHEN and CDR2 is SYDVKM. CDR3 in DNA: TGTGCCAGCAGTCACGACAGGGAGGACCAGCCCCAGCATTTT. Translation: CASSHDREDQPQHF.

The chain couples TRBV27 to TRBJ1-1; the match to TRBD1 covers 7 bases. This CDR3 has 11 residues. Trimming at V came to 8 bases and at J to 7 bases, leaving 4 bases not matched to a gene. Germline CDR1 reads MNHEY; CDR2 reads SMNVEV (reference sequence). The CDR3, as DNA: TGTGCCAGCGGGGACAGTGATGAAGCTTTCTTT. Its protein is CASGDSDEAFF.

V gene TRBV6-1 combines with J gene TRBJ1-2, with D possibly TRBD1 on 6 matching bases. Germline CDR1 is MNHNS and CDR2 is SASEGT. The CDR3 extends over 14 amino acids. The V end was cut by 4 bases, the J end by 3 bases, with 12 bases between. The CDR3 region has the DNA TGTGCCAGCAGTGGTCAGGGGTCGGACTATGGCTACACCTTC. It codes for CASSGQGSDYGYTF.

The V call is TRBV6-5, the J call TRBJ2-6; D ambiguous. Trimming removed 6 bases at V and 4 bases at J, with 7 bases between. This CDR3 contains 13 residues. Per the germline V gene, CDR1 is MNHEY and CDR2 is SVGAGI. The CDR3 bases are TGTGCCAGCAGCGGCACCGGGGCCAACGTCCTGACTTTC. This gives the protein CASSGTGANVLTF.

This clonotype was detected only once. The V and J genes are TRBV27 and TRBJ1-3; D gene unclear. CDR3 size: 15 residues. With 10 bases removed from V and 4 bases from J, the gap between germline ends came to 20 bases. Germline assignment: CDR1 MNHEY and CDR2 SMNVEV (reference sequence). CDR3 region: CATLVSTASGNTIYF. CDR3 in DNA: TGTGCCACCTTGGTCTCCACCGCTTCAGGAAACACCATATATTTT.

A single count supports this clonotype. V is TRBV30 and J is TRBJ2-1; D call uncertain. Trimming took 0 bases from V and 5 from J, leaving 8 bases between them. CDR1 GTSNPN and CDR2 SVGIG come from the germline V gene (reference sequence). The CDR3 extends over 13 amino acids. The CDR3 DNA reads TGTGCCTGGAGTGTATTGGAGCACAATGAGCAGTTCTTC. Protein sequence: CAWSVLEHNEQFF.

The chain joins TRBV12-3 or TRBV12-4 to TRBJ2-1; D gene ambiguous. The CDR3 has 11 amino acids. The V end was cut by 6 bases, the J end by 4 bases, with 4 bases between. CDR3 DNA sequence: TGTGCCAGCAGGTCATACAATGAGCAGTTCTTC. Its protein product is CASRSYNEQFF.

The gene calls are TRBV18 and TRBJ2-6; no clear D. The CDR3 is 13 amino acids. With 2 bases removed from V and 2 bases from J, the gap between germline ends came to 1 base. Germline V gene sequence: CDR1 KGHSH, CDR2 LQKENI. The CDR3 coding sequence is TGTGCCAGCTCACCAACTGGGGCCAACGTCCTGACTTTC. It encodes CASSPTGANVLTF.

Here the CDR3 reads CSARDRSAPSYEQYF. In nucleotides, the CDR3 is TGCAGTGCTAGAGATCGGAGCGCGCCCTCCTACGAGCAGTACTTC. The chain links TRBV20-1 to TRBJ2-7; D not resolved. V gave up 0 bases and J gave up 0 bases, with 12 bases separating them. The CDR3 extends over 15 amino acids. From germline, CDR1 is DFQATT and CDR2 SNEGSKA (reference sequence).

This sequence joins TRBV18 and TRBJ2-5; no reliable D call. Deletions cut 5 bases from V and 3 bases from J, with 7 bases between. Per germline, CDR1 KGHSH and CDR2 LQKENI. CDR3 length: 12 amino acids. The CDR3 DNA follows: TGTGCCAGCTCAGCCGCCGAAGAGACCCAGTACTTC. Translated: CASSAAEETQYF.

The rearrangement uses TRBV27 and TRBJ2-7, with 9 bases identical to TRBD1. CDR3 size: 14 residues. V lost 3 bases to trimming and J lost 3 bases; unmatched junction nucleotides: 3. CDR1 is MNHEY and CDR2 is SMNVEV in the germline V gene (reference sequence). The CDR3 protein is CASSLGQGSYEQYF. The DNA for the CDR3 is TGTGCCAGCAGTTTGGGACAGGGCAGCTACGAGCAGTACTTC.

This chain joins TRBV3-1 and TRBJ1-1; D unclear. Germline CDR1 LGHDT, CDR2 YNNKEL (reference sequence). This CDR3 comprises 12 residues. Trimming removed 1 base from V and 7 bases from J, with 7 bases in between. The CDR3 protein is CASSQGVVEAFF. The CDR3, as DNA: TGTGCCAGCAGCCAAGGGGTGGTTGAAGCTTTCTTT.

The V and J genes are TRBV29-1 and TRBJ2-5; the D is unclear. V gave up 0 bases and J gave up 2 bases, with 10 bases separating them. The CDR3 contains 14 residues. The germline gives CDR1 SQVTM, CDR2 ANQGSEA. The CDR3 loop reads CSVEDWSLQETQYF. Written as DNA, the CDR3 is TGCAGCGTTGAAGATTGGTCGTTACAAGAGACCCAGTACTTC. The variable domain in full, with the rest retrieved from reference TRBV29-1 and TRBJ2-5, is SAVISQKPSRDICQRGTSLTIQCQVDSQVTMMFWYRQQPGQSLTLIATANQGSEATYESGFVIDKFPISRPNLTFSTLTVSNMSPEDSSIYLCSVEDWSLQETQYFGPGTRLLVL.